Following are 16 T cell receptor beta chains from one sample sequenced in a study of shared clonotypes between healthy human individuals. TCRdb's table, derived via immunoSEQ multiplex PCR, lists solely in-frame clones and lacks some. The data contain 2 million to 3 million clones, 80% to 95% of them seen just once; the ten biggest clones take up roughly 0.39%. The sequencing sample was made of naive CD4+ T cells from PBMCs. The subset: CD45RA+ positively selected. The receptors originated from a man aged 18 to 30 in good health. Some clones in this sample may be carry-over from other donors' samples.

This chain connects TRBV13 to TRBJ2-6; the match to TRBD2 covers 7 bases. J gave up 0 bases and V 5 bases, and 19 bases lay outside the gene matches. This CDR3 has 21 amino acids. Germline-derived CDR1 and CDR2 are PRHDT and FYEKMQ (reference sequence). The DNA for the CDR3 is TGTGCCAGCAGCCTCCAGGCGTTGTTGGGGCGGGAGTCCTCTGGGGCCAACGTCCTGACTTTC. It translates to CASSLQALLGRESSGANVLTF. The whole variable domain, filled in from reference TRBV13 and TRBJ2-6, reads AAGVIQSPRHLIKEKRETATLKCYPIPRHDTVYWYQQGPGQDPQFLISFYEKMQSDKGSIPDRFSAQQFSDYHSELNMSSLELGDSALYFCASSLQALLGRESSGANVLTFGAGSRLTVL.

This clone was detected only a few times. At the DNA level, this CDR3 is encoded by other sequences in the same sample as well. The chain employs TRBV7-9 and TRBJ2-5, with 8 bases lining up with TRBD2. This CDR3 is built from 14 residues. Germline values: CDR1 SEHNR, CDR2 FQNEAQ (reference sequence). The junction had 2 bases not matched to a gene; V was cut back by 3 bases and J by 2 bases. Written as DNA, the CDR3 is TGTGCCAGCAGCTTTTCTAGCGGGCAAGAGACCCAGTACTTC. Translating gives CASSFSSGQETQYF.

V usage is TRBV6-1 and J usage is TRBJ2-3, with TRBD2 as a possible D gene (5 bases). Trimming removed 10 bases from V and 3 bases from J, with 14 bases in between. The CDR3 sequence is 13 residues long. Per the germline V gene, CDR1 is MNHNS and CDR2 is SASEGT. The CDR3 sequence is CATFGLTTDTQYF. Written as DNA, the CDR3 is TGTGCCACGTTCGGACTGACTACAGATACGCAGTATTTT.

The chain is built from TRBV5-1 and TRBJ1-1; D might be TRBD1 (5 bases). Deletions cut 4 bases from V and 0 bases from J, with 16 bases between. Germline CDR1 and CDR2: SGHRS and YFSETQ. CDR3 length: 16 amino acids. This CDR3 is CASSRGRHNMNTEAFF. The DNA of the CDR3 is TGCGCCAGCAGCCGGGGACGGCACAACATGAACACTGAAGCTTTCTTT.

This clone was detected only once. J is TRBJ1-1 and V is TRBV6-5; 7 nucleotides line up with TRBD1. This CDR3 spans 14 amino acids. Germline V gene data show CDR1 as MNHEY and CDR2 as SVGAGI. With V trimmed by 4 bases and J by 5 bases, 7 bases remained unmatched. CDR3 in DNA: TGTGCCAGCAGTTCCCCGACAGGGCCTACTGAAGCTTTCTTT. It encodes CASSSPTGPTEAFF.

The table lists this clone with a count of one. V gene TRBV30 combines with J gene TRBJ2-2; 7 bases fit TRBD1. The CDR3 runs 14 residues. With 4 bases clipped from V and 4 bases from J, the junction kept 6 bases outside the gene matches. Germline CDR1 GTSNPN, CDR2 SVGIG (reference sequence). CDR3 region: CAWTRGSGTGELFF. CDR3 DNA sequence: TGTGCCTGGACCAGGGGGTCGGGCACCGGGGAGCTGTTTTTT. The full variable domain, with the rest looked up from reference TRBV30 and TRBJ2-2, is SQTIHQWPATLVQPVGSPLSLECTVEGTSNPNLYWYRQAAGRGLQLLFYSVGIGQISSEVPQNLSASRPQDRQFILSSKKLLLSDSGFYLCAWTRGSGTGELFFGEGSRLTVL.

The genes are TRBV7-6 and TRBJ2-3; weak D call: TRBD1 (5 bases). Trimming shortened V by 4 bases and J by 2 bases, and 10 bases separated the two germline ends. The CDR3 sequence is 14 residues long. Germline CDR1 is SGHVS and CDR2 is FNYEAQ. DNA for the CDR3: TGTGCCAGCAGCTCACCCAGGGACACAGATACGCAGTATTTT. This sequence encodes CASSSPRDTDTQYF.

The rearrangement joins TRBV11-2 to TRBJ2-7; 11 positions agree with TRBD2. CDR1 SGHAT and CDR2 FQNNGV come from the germline V gene. Trimming cost V 2 bases and J 4 bases; bases outside gene matches: 4. This CDR3 is built from 15 residues. CDR3 loop: CASSLLRTSGYEQYF. CDR3 in DNA: TGTGCCAGCAGCTTACTCAGGACTAGCGGGTACGAGCAGTACTTC.

The count of this clone is one. The chain links TRBV30 to TRBJ2-3; D might be TRBD1 or TRBD2, each matching 5 bases. The CDR3 covers 15 residues. With 0 bases removed from V and 2 bases from J, the gap between germline ends came to 12 bases. From germline, CDR1 is GTSNPN and CDR2 SVGIG (reference sequence). The CDR3 DNA reads TGTGCCTGGAGTGTAGGGACCGCCGCCACAGATACGCAGTATTTT. Protein: CAWSVGTAATDTQYF.

The chain links TRBV28 to TRBJ2-7; 7 nucleotides match TRBD2. Losses at the gene ends were 8 bases for V and 0 bases for J; bases not matched to a gene: 10. Germline CDR1 MDHEN, CDR2 SYDVKM. This CDR3 is 15 amino acids long. In DNA, the CDR3 is TGTGCCAGCCGTAAAAGGGACTACAACTCCTACGAGCAGTACTTC. It encodes CASRKRDYNSYEQYF.

This chain joins TRBV10-1 and TRBJ2-5; D not resolved. The V and J ends lost 2 bases and 5 bases respectively, with 24 bases between them. Per the germline V gene, CDR1 is WNHNN and CDR2 is SYGVQD (reference sequence). CDR3 size: 18 residues. CDR3 in DNA: TGCGCCAGCAGTGAGGGGCGGTCAAACAAGGGTTTGCGGGAGACCCAGTACTTC. This gives the protein CASSEGRSNKGLRETQYF.

A word on this clone: The sample holds other DNA sequences that translate to the same CDR3. The J gene is TRBJ2-1, the V gene TRBV6-5; D gene uncertain. The CDR3 is 11 amino acids. Per germline, CDR1 MNHEY and CDR2 SVGAGI. V was cut by 2 bases and J by 8 bases, with 4 bases left in between. For the CDR3, the DNA is TGTGCCAGCAGTTACGGCCATGAGCAGTTCTTC. As protein: CASSYGHEQFF.

The rearrangement uses TRBV5-1 and TRBJ2-5; TRBD1 or TRBD2 may be the D gene (5 bases each). V lost 0 bases and J lost 6, with 15 bases in between. This CDR3 is built from 15 residues. Germline V lookup: CDR1 SGHRS, CDR2 YFSETQ. CDR3 sequence: CASSLAGSEGKTQYF. The CDR3 coding sequence is TGCGCCAGCAGCTTGGCAGGGTCCGAGGGAAAGACCCAGTACTTC.

J is TRBJ2-7 and V is TRBV4-2; 8 positions match TRBD2. CDR1 and CDR2 (germline): LGHNA, YNFKEQ. The J segment lost 6 bases and the V segment lost 1 base, leaving 5 bases of the junction unmatched. The CDR3 sequence is 14 residues long. CDR3 sequence: CASSQAGGPTEQYF. In nucleotides, the CDR3 is TGTGCCAGCAGCCAAGCGGGAGGGCCTACCGAGCAGTACTTC.

This clone was detected only a few times. The chain combines TRBV28 with TRBJ1-2; D is unresolved. The germline V gene encodes CDR1 MDHEN and CDR2 SYDVKM. CDR3 length: 14 amino acids. Between the trimmed V and J ends, which lost 2 bases and 4 bases, there was a span of 11 bases. CDR3 nucleotide sequence: TGTGCCAGCAGTTTAGGGCCCCAGGCCTATGGCTACACCTTC. Its protein product is CASSLGPQAYGYTF.

The chain carries TRBV5-1 and TRBJ1-1, with 9 bases identical to TRBD1. The trim removed 0 bases at V and 1 base at J, leaving 7 bases unmatched. The germline V gene has CDR1 SGHRS and CDR2 YFSETQ. CDR3 size: 17 residues. CDR3 loop: CASSLAGTGLKNTEAFF. The DNA of the CDR3 is TGCGCCAGCAGCTTGGCCGGGACAGGGCTAAAGAACACTGAAGCTTTCTTT.